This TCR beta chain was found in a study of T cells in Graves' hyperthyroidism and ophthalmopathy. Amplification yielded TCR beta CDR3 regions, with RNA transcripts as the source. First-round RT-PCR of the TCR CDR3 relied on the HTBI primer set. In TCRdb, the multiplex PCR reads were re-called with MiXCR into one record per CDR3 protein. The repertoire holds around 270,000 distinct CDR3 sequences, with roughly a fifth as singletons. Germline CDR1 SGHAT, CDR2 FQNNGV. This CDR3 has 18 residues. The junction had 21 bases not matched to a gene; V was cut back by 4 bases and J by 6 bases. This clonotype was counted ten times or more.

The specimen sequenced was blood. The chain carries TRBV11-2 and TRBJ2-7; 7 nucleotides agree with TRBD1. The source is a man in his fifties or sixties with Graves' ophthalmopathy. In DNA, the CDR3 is TGTGCCAGCAGCTCGCCTCAAAGACAGGGAAGTAGGGGGAGCGAGCAGTACTTC. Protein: CASSSPQRQGSRGSEQYF.